The clone carrying this T cell receptor (beta chain) has only a few counts. Its antigen is still unknown. This specimen comes from a study of T-cell reconstitution after alpha-beta-depleted transplantation in children. Study-wide points: For some patients, TCRbeta diversity was high at day 60 because of recipient T cells and thymic progenitors that survived. Expanded graft clones, several hundred of them, were reportedly the source of alpha-beta T cells about two months after transplant. One year after transplant, T-cell counts and diversity came mostly from newly produced T cells.

A library of TCRbeta sequences, prepared with unique molecular identifiers, was generated. MiXCR, run by TCRdb on the PCR reads, gives a single entry per CDR3 protein. The table lists 700,000 to 950,000 distinct CDR3 sequences, roughly 15% of them singletons, with around 4.5% in the top ten. Trimming pared 7 bases from V and 6 bases from J, leaving 18 bases between. The germline CDR1 and CDR2 sequences are MNHEY and SVGAGI. The CDR3 consists of 14 residues. This receptor was taken from a male patient aged 10-17 years who had a stem cell transplant for acute lymphoblastic leukemia, so the T cells may come from the graft donor. V usage is TRBV6-5 and J usage is TRBJ1-1, with a tentative D call TRBD1 (5 bases). This sample comprised PBMCs, mostly from graft donor cells, obtained 360 days after TCRalphabeta/CD19-depleted stem cell transplant. As DNA, the CDR3 is TGTGCCAGCATTACCCGCGAGGGGTTCGCTGAAGCTTTCTTT. This gives the protein CASITREGFAEAFF.